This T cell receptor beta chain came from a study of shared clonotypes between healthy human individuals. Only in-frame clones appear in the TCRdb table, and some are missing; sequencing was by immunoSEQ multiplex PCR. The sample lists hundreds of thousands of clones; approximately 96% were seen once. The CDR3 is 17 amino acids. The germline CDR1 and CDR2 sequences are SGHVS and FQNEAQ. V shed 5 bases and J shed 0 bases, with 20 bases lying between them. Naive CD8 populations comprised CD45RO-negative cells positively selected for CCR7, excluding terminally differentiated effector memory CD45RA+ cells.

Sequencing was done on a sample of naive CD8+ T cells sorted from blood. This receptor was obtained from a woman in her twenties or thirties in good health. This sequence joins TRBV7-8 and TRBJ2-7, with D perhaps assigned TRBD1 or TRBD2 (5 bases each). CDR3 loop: CASSTSGGPGSSYEQYF. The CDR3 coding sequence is TGTGCCAGCAGCACAAGTGGGGGTCCGGGGAGCTCCTACGAGCAGTACTTC.